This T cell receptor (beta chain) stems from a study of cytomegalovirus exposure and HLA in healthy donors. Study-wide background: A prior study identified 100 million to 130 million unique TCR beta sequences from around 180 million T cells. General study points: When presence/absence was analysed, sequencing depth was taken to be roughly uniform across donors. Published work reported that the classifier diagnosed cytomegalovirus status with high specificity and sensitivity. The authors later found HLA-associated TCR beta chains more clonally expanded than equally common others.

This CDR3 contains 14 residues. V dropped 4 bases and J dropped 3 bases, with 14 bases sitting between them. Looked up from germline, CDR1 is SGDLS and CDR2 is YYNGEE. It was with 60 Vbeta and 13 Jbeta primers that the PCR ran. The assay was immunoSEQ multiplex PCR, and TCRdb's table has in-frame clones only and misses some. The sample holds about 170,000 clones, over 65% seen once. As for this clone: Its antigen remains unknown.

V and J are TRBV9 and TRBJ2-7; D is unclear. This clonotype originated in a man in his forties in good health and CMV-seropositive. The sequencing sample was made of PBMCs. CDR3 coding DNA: TGTGCCAGCAGCCCTGCACAGACGAGCTACGAGCAGTACTTC. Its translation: CASSPAQTSYEQYF.